The rows below give T cell receptor beta chains drawn from one sample of a study of CD8 T cells in ankylosing spondylitis. TCRdb re-called the 5' RACE reads with MiXCR, one entry per CDR3 protein. In the table there are 300,000 to 350,000 distinct CDR3 sequences, 9.5% to 13% of which are singletons. Sequencing was carried out using blood, either unsorted or a sorted T cell fraction (not recorded which). Receptors originate from a female donor with ankylosing spondylitis or in good health (not recorded which). The CDR3 runs from the conserved cysteine through the conserved F or W. The D gene is left open where the match is weak. Clone size appears in some rows only: once, few, many, or a class for an expanded clone.

V gene	J gene	clone size	D gene	CDR3 DNA	CDR3 protein
TRBV6-2/TRBV6-3	TRBJ2-1	many	.	TGTGCCAGCAGTTACTCTAGTCCTAGCCTTAAAAGGGGGTCGTTGAATGAGCAGTTCTTC	CASSYSSPSLKRGSLNEQFF
TRBV10-3	TRBJ2-3	many	.	TGTGCCATCAGTGAGTCTTCTACAAGCACAGATACGCAGTATTTT	CAISESSTSTDTQYF
TRBV28	TRBJ1-1	few	.	TGTGCCAGCGGCCAACACAGGGTTGAAGCTTTCTTT	CASGQHRVEAFF
TRBV6-1	TRBJ2-5	many	TRBD2	TGTGCCAGCAGGACCGGGACTACGCAAGAGACCCAGTACTTC	CASRTGTTQETQYF
TRBV2	TRBJ2-7	.	.	TGTGCCAGCAGTGAAGGACTAAAGACCTACGAGCAGTACTTC	CASSEGLKTYEQYF
TRBV6-5	TRBJ2-7	many	.	TGTGCCAGCAGTTACTCCCCTGCCCATTACGAGCAGTACTTC	CASSYSPAHYEQYF
TRBV20-1	TRBJ2-7	many	.	TGCAGTGCAGGACGGTCCCGTGGGGGCGAGCAGTACTTC	CSAGRSRGGEQYF
TRBV15	TRBJ2-1	.	TRBD2	TGTGCCACCAGCGGAGCGGGGACTAGCGGGAGAAATGAGCAGTTCTTC	CATSGAGTSGRNEQFF
TRBV27	TRBJ2-2	few	.	TGTGCCAGCCAGGGGTCCGACACCGGGGAGCTGTTTTTT	CASQGSDTGELFF
TRBV6-5	TRBJ1-6	many	TRBD1	TGTGCCAGCAGCTACTCGACAGGGCGACGGAATTCACCCCTCCACTTT	CASSYSTGRRNSPLHF
TRBV28	TRBJ2-7	many	.	TGTGCCAGCAGTCCGGGTCTCGCGGGGGAGCAGTACTTC	CASSPGLAGEQYF
TRBV15	TRBJ1-1	.	.	TGTGCCACCAGCAGAGATTTAAGCACACCAAACACTGAAGCTTTCTTT	CATSRDLSTPNTEAFF
TRBV28	TRBJ2-3	few	TRBD1	TGTGCCAGCAGTCTCAGGAGGACAGGGACCCCTTTCACAGATACGCAGTATTTT	CASSLRRTGTPFTDTQYF
TRBV2	TRBJ1-5	many	TRBD1	TGTGCCAGCAAACGCGGGACAGGGGGCAATCAGCCCCAGCATTTT	CASKRGTGGNQPQHF
TRBV3-1	TRBJ2-1	.	.	TGTGCCAGCAGCCAAGATCTAGGGCCGTACAATGAGCAGTTCTTC	CASSQDLGPYNEQFF
TRBV6-2/TRBV6-3	TRBJ2-3	many	.	TGTGCCAGCTCTCGTGTTGGGGATACGCAGTATTTT	CASSRVGDTQYF
TRBV3-1	TRBJ1-5	few	.	TGTGCCAGCAGCCAATCGCCCGTCCTAGTTCAGCCCCAGCATTTT	CASSQSPVLVQPQHF
TRBV12-3/TRBV12-4	TRBJ2-7	.	.	TGTGCCAGCAGTAGTTCGGCCCTCTCTTACGAGCAGTACTTC	CASSSSALSYEQYF
TRBV6-1	TRBJ1-5	many	TRBD1	TGTGCCAGCAGTGGGCCGGGACAGGGGTTACCCTATAGCAATCAGCCCCAGCATTTT	CASSGPGQGLPYSNQPQHF
TRBV5-1	TRBJ2-1	.	.	TGCCCCAGCAGCCCGCAGGGCAGTCCCTGGGATGAGCAGTTCTTC	CPSSPQGSPWDEQFF
TRBV28	TRBJ1-2	many	.	TGTGCCAGCAGCCCCAGTGGACGGCCCTTAAACTATGGCTACACCTTC	CASSPSGRPLNYGYTF
TRBV7-7	TRBJ2-2	.	TRBD2	TGTGCCAGCAGCCCCAGACTAGCACGGAACGCCGGGGATCTGTTTTTT	CASSPRLARNAGDLFF
TRBV28	TRBJ1-2	many	.	TGTGCCAGCAGTTTTGCTGGGAGGGGGGTTGGCTACACCTTC	CASSFAGRGVGYTF
TRBV27	TRBJ2-1	many	.	TGTGCCAGCAGTTTATCGATGGGGGACACCCACAATGAGCAGTTCTTC	CASSLSMGDTHNEQFF
TRBV5-6	TRBJ2-1	many	TRBD2	TGTGCCAGCAGCCAGACTAGCGGGAGGGGATTCTACAATGAGCAGTTCTTC	CASSQTSGRGFYNEQFF